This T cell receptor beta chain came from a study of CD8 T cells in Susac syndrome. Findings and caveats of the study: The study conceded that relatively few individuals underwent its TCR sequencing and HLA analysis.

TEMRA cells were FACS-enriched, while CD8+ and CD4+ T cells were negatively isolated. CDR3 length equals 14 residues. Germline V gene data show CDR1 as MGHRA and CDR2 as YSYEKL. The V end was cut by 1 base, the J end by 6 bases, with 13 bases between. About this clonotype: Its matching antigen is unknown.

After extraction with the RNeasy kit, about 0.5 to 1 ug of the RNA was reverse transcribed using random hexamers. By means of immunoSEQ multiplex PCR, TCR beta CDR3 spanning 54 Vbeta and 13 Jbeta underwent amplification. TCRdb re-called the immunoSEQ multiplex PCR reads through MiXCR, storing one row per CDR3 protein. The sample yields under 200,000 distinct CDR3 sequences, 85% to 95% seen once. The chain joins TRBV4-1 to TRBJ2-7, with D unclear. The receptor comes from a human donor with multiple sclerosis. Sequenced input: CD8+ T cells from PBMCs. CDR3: CASSQVPYMGEQYF. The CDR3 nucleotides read TGCGCCAGCAGCCAAGTGCCGTACATGGGCGAGCAGTACTTC.